The source of this TCR beta chain is a study of blood T cell repertoires in COVID-19. Using immunoSEQ multiplex PCR, the repertoire was profiled, and TCRdb retains in-frame clones only, with some absent. The sample lists a few hundred thousand clones; approximately 85% were seen once. The sequencing input was PBMCs or T cells enriched from blood (not recorded which). The sequence was collected from a young man who had recovered from COVID-19.

In nucleotides, the CDR3 is TGCGCCAGCAGCCCGGGGAGGGGCGGGAACACTGAAGCTTTCTTT. Protein: CASSPGRGGNTEAFF. The rearrangement uses TRBV5-1 and TRBJ1-1; maybe TRBD1 (5 bases). The CDR3 covers 15 residues. V was cut by 4 bases and J by 1 base, with 14 bases left in between. CDR1 is SGHRS and CDR2 is YFSETQ in the germline V gene.